This entry lists 13 T cell receptor beta chains sequenced from one sample in a study of blood T cell repertoires in COVID-19. Method: immunoSEQ multiplex PCR; TCRdb's copy keeps in-frame clones and lacks some. The repertoire holds fewer than 90,000 clones, with about 95% as singletons. The sequenced material came from peripheral blood. The receptors here all came from a human donor with active COVID-19. The donor label of this sample is uncertain.

The chain joins TRBV20-1 to TRBJ2-5; D is unclear. The V and J ends lost 6 bases and 5 bases respectively, with 10 bases between them. This CDR3 has 11 residues. Germline V gene sequence: CDR1 DFQATT, CDR2 SNEGSKA (reference sequence). CDR3 nucleotides: TGCAGTGCCGACCCTAGGGAGACCCAGTACTTC. It is translated as CSADPRETQYF.

J is TRBJ1-2 and V is TRBV5-8, with TRBD1 matching over 11 bases. Trimming took 4 bases from V and 1 from J; bases not matched to a gene: 3. The CDR3 is 15 amino acids. Looked up from germline, CDR1 is SGHTS and CDR2 is YDEGEE. Written as DNA, the CDR3 is TGTGCCAGCAGCCCCGGGACAGGGGGTAACTATGGCTACACCTTC. Translation: CASSPGTGGNYGYTF.

The CDR3 region has the DNA TGCGCCAGCAGCCAAGATACTAACTATGGCTACACCTTC. This sequence encodes CASSQDTNYGYTF. The J gene is TRBJ1-2, the V gene TRBV4-1; D gene ambiguous. Germline CDR1 and CDR2: MGHRA and YSYEKL. The ends were cut back, 0 bases at V and 0 bases at J, with 2 bases in the middle. The CDR3 consists of 13 residues.

V gene TRBV15 combines with J gene TRBJ1-1; possible D gene TRBD1, 6 bases. Trimming cost V 0 bases and J 1 base, with 12 bases left between them. The CDR3 consists of 16 residues. The germline V gene has CDR1 LNHNV and CDR2 YYDKDF (reference sequence). The CDR3 DNA sequence: TGTGCCACCAGCAGAGAGTATCCAGGGGAGAACACTGAAGCTTTCTTT. It specifies CATSREYPGENTEAFF.

V is TRBV2 and J is TRBJ1-1; D not resolved. CDR3 size: 13 residues. The V gene lost 4 bases and the J gene lost 1 base, with 7 bases spanning the gap. In germline, CDR1 is SNHLY, CDR2 FYNNEI. The DNA for the CDR3 is TGTGCCAGCAGTGGTCAACAGAACACTGAAGCTTTCTTT. This encodes CASSGQQNTEAFF.

This chain links TRBV19 with TRBJ1-1, with D hard to call. The ends were cut back, 1 base at V and 7 bases at J, with 4 bases in the middle. The length of the CDR3 is 11 residues. The germline V gene encodes CDR1 LNHDA and CDR2 SQIVND (reference sequence). The CDR3 sequence: CASSIGVEAFF. CDR3 nucleotide sequence: TGTGCCAGTAGTATAGGAGTTGAAGCTTTCTTT.

The chain employs TRBV20-1 and TRBJ1-2; D is undetermined. Trimming shortened V by 4 bases and J by 5 bases, and 8 bases separated the two germline ends. The CDR3 contains 11 residues. Germline CDR1 reads DFQATT; CDR2 reads SNEGSKA (reference sequence). For the CDR3, the DNA is TGCAGTGCTAACAATTGGTATGGCTACACCTTC. As protein: CSANNWYGYTF.

This rearrangement joins TRBV27 to TRBJ1-2; no clear D. Between the trimmed V and J ends, which lost 2 bases and 4 bases, there was a span of 8 bases. Per germline, CDR1 MNHEY and CDR2 SMNVEV (reference sequence). This CDR3 comprises 13 residues. DNA for the CDR3: TGTGCCAGCAGTTTAGAGGGTCGCTATGGCTACACCTTC. It specifies CASSLEGRYGYTF.

The chain employs TRBV6-6 and TRBJ1-4; D not certain. Germline assignment: CDR1 MNHNY and CDR2 SVGAGI (reference sequence). The CDR3 has 16 amino acids. V shed 0 bases and J shed 0 bases, with 8 bases lying between them. The CDR3 nucleotides are TGTGCCAGCAGTTACTCGGCAGGTGCAACTAATGAAAAACTGTTTTTT. Translated, it gives CASSYSAGATNEKLFF.

J is TRBJ2-1 and V is TRBV9; 10 bases agree with TRBD1. V lost 3 bases, J lost 2 bases, and 5 bases stayed unmatched. CDR3 length: 16 residues. The V gene's germline CDR1 is SGDLS and CDR2 YYNGEE. The CDR3 DNA is TGTGCCAGCAGCGATAGGGGACAGGGGACCTACAATGAGCAGTTCTTC. Encoded protein: CASSDRGQGTYNEQFF.

This sequence joins TRBV6-5 and TRBJ1-1, with D uncertain. V was trimmed by 6 bases and J by 1 base, leaving 6 bases between them. Per the germline V gene, CDR1 is MNHEY and CDR2 is SVGAGI. This CDR3 has 12 residues. CDR3 bases: TGTGCCAGCAGGAGGTCGAACACTGAAGCTTTCTTT. It yields the protein CASRRSNTEAFF.

The chain combines TRBV19 with TRBJ1-2; TRBD1 agrees at 9 bases. The CDR3 extends over 14 amino acids. Germline V gene sequence: CDR1 LNHDA, CDR2 SQIVND (reference sequence). V lost 8 bases and J lost 4; bases outside the gene matches: 8. The DNA of the CDR3 is TGTGCCAGTGCACAGGGGGCCGATAGCTATGGCTACACCTTC. Translating it yields CASAQGADSYGYTF.

The V gene is TRBV27, the J gene TRBJ2-7, with D maybe TRBD1 (5 bases). The V gene's germline CDR1 is MNHEY and CDR2 SMNVEV (reference sequence). The CDR3 length is 14 residues. V was shortened by 6 bases and J by 5 bases, with 17 bases between the two germline ends. CDR3 protein: CASRRLDSSHEQYF. In DNA form, the CDR3 reads TGTGCCAGCAGGAGATTAGACAGTTCCCACGAGCAGTACTTC.